Following are 10 T cell receptor beta chains from one sample sequenced in a study of blood T cell repertoires in COVID-19. Method: immunoSEQ multiplex PCR; TCRdb's copy keeps in-frame clones and lacks some. The table records 390,000 or so clones, roughly nine tenths of them present only once. The source material was PBMCs or T cells enriched from blood (not recorded which). The receptors were gathered from a man between 18 and 35 years old who had recovered from COVID-19.

This clone was counted between two and nine times. The V and J genes are TRBV7-3 and TRBJ2-7, with 7 bases fitting TRBD1. Germline V lookup: CDR1 SGHTA, CDR2 FQGTGA. CDR3 length equals 14 residues. V dropped 5 bases and J dropped 1; count of bases not matched to a gene: 5. The CDR3 protein is CASSPGDRSYEQYF. For the CDR3, the DNA is TGTGCCAGCAGCCCAGGGGACAGATCCTACGAGCAGTACTTC.

The rearrangement links TRBV20-1 to TRBJ2-7; a weak D match, TRBD2 (5 bases). The CDR3 runs 11 residues. The germline V gene has CDR1 DFQATT and CDR2 SNEGSKA (reference sequence). V lost 1 base, J lost 7 bases, and 8 bases lay in between. The CDR3 loop is CSARVGEEQYF. The CDR3 bases are TGCAGTGCTAGAGTCGGGGAGGAGCAGTACTTC.

This chain connects TRBV4-2 to TRBJ2-2, with TRBD2 matching 8 bases. CDR3 size: 17 residues. Germline V gene sequence: CDR1 LGHNA, CDR2 YNFKEQ. V shed 1 base, J shed 5 bases, and the junction held 9 bases outside the gene matches. The CDR3 region is CASSQGGRGDITGELFF. In nucleotides, the CDR3 is TGTGCCAGCAGCCAAGGCGGGCGGGGGGATATAACCGGGGAGCTGTTTTTT.

The rearrangement links TRBV6-2 or TRBV6-3 to TRBJ1-2; D unresolved. Trimming removed 2 bases at V and 4 bases at J, with 8 bases between. The V gene's germline CDR1 is MNHEY and CDR2 SVGEGT. This CDR3 comprises 13 residues. The chain's CDR3 is CASSYTGGYGYTF. CDR3 in DNA: TGTGCCAGCAGTTACACCGGCGGCTATGGCTACACCTTC.

This chain joins TRBV5-4 and TRBJ2-2; 9 bases are shared with TRBD2. The CDR3 is made up of 16 amino acids. Germline V gene data show CDR1 as SGHNT and CDR2 as YYREEE (reference sequence). Losses at the gene ends were 4 bases for V and 3 bases for J; bases not matched to a gene: 7. The CDR3 loop is CASSRIAGGDTGELFF. CDR3 DNA: TGTGCCAGCAGCAGGATTGCGGGAGGGGACACCGGGGAGCTGTTTTTT.

The chain recombines TRBV4-1 with TRBJ2-1; 9 bases line up with TRBD2. CDR1 and CDR2 from the germline V gene are MGHRA and YSYEKL. The CDR3 sequence is 17 residues long. Unmatched junction bases numbered 13, after V lost 4 bases and J lost 6 bases. The CDR3 reads CASSRYIAGVRINEQFF. Here the CDR3 DNA reads TGCGCCAGCAGCCGGTATATAGCGGGGGTTCGGATCAATGAGCAGTTCTTC.

This chain links TRBV7-8 with TRBJ2-7, with 9 bases matching TRBD2. The CDR3 extends over 15 amino acids. Per the germline V gene, CDR1 is SGHVS and CDR2 is FQNEAQ. V lost 5 bases, J lost 2 bases, and 7 bases stayed unmatched. This chain's CDR3 is CASSPTSGFAYEQYF. The DNA of the CDR3 is TGTGCCAGCAGCCCTACTAGCGGGTTCGCCTACGAGCAGTACTTC.

The chain is built from TRBV3-1 (or the pseudogene TRBV3-2) and TRBJ1-1; perhaps TRBD1 as D (5 bases). The CDR3 is 14 amino acids. V was trimmed by 5 bases and J by 1 base, leaving 11 bases between them. The germline CDR1 and CDR2 sequences are LGHDT and YNNKEL (reference sequence). The CDR3 DNA sequence: TGTGCCAGCAGCTACGGGAGGGGGAACACTGAAGCTTTCTTT. Residues: CASSYGRGNTEAFF.

Only a few counts were recorded for this clone. The chain recombines TRBV19 with TRBJ2-2; 10 nucleotides agree with TRBD1. Losses at the gene ends were 7 bases for V and 5 bases for J; bases not matched to a gene: 7. The CDR3 length is 15 residues. Germline V gene data show CDR1 as LNHDA and CDR2 as SQIVND (reference sequence). The CDR3 protein is CASKTGTGVTGELFF. The CDR3, as DNA: TGTGCCAGTAAGACCGGGACAGGGGTTACCGGGGAGCTGTTTTTT.

The chain employs TRBV5-5 and TRBJ2-1; 8 bases line up with TRBD2. CDR1 SGHKS and CDR2 YYEKEE come from the germline V gene (reference sequence). The CDR3 loop spans 14 amino acids. The ends lost 2 bases at V and 9 bases at J; junction bases unmatched: 7. In nucleotides, the CDR3 is TGTGCCAGCAGCTTCAACGGGAGGGAGGCTGAGCAGTTCTTC. Protein sequence: CASSFNGREAEQFF.